Listed below are T cell receptor beta chains from one sample, sequenced in a study of CD8+CD57+ T cells in acquired aplastic anemia. TCRdb passed the reads through MiXCR, listing each CDR3 protein once. The sample records about 160,000 distinct CDR3 sequences, 35% to 55% being singletons. Sequencing was done on a sample of sorted CD4+, CD8+, or CD8+CD57+ T cells (not recorded which) from PBMCs. Receptors originate from a human donor in good health. CDR3s include the opening cysteine and the closing phenylalanine or tryptophan. The D gene is left open where the match is weak. The size entry is marked missing in some rows and otherwise reads once, few, many or a size class.

CDR3,DNA,size,V,D,J
CSTLTAKNTEAFF,TGCAGCACCCTGACAGCCAAGAACACTGAAGCTTTCTTT,many,TRBV29-1,.,TRBJ1-1
CASSVGWAGTGGYTF,TGTGCCAGCAGCGTAGGGTGGGCAGGGACAGGTGGCTACACCTTC,.,TRBV9,TRBD1,TRBJ1-2
CASSSPPSAQYF,TGTGCCAGCAGCTCCCCGCCCAGTGCGCAGTATTTT,many,TRBV7-6,.,TRBJ2-3
CASSPGTSQRGEQYF,TGTGCCAGCAGTCCAGGGACTTCTCAGCGGGGCGAGCAGTACTTC,.,TRBV28,TRBD2,TRBJ2-7
CASSLGQVSGELFF,TGTGCCAGCAGTCTGGGACAGGTCTCCGGGGAGCTGTTTTTT,many,TRBV2,TRBD1,TRBJ2-2
CAKTGGSYGYTF,TGTGCCAAAACAGGGGGCAGCTATGGCTACACCTTC,once,TRBV7-3,TRBD1,TRBJ1-2
CASSLMGQGSYGYTF,TGTGCCAGCAGCTTAATGGGACAGGGCAGCTATGGCTACACCTTC,.,TRBV7-8,TRBD1,TRBJ1-2
CASSFPGVDTQYF,TGTGCCAGCAGTTTTCCGGGCGTTGATACGCAGTATTTT,.,TRBV28,.,TRBJ2-3
CASGQEGRGNNSPLHF,TGTGCCAGCGGCCAAGAGGGAAGGGGAAATAATTCACCCCTCCACTTT,many,TRBV7-9,.,TRBJ1-6
CSVVSSYEQYF,TGCAGCGTTGTCTCGAGCTACGAGCAGTACTTC,many,TRBV29-1,.,TRBJ2-7
CASSSIAGLETQYF,TGTGCCAGCAGCTCTATAGCGGGGTTGGAGACCCAGTACTTC,.,TRBV7-6,TRBD2,TRBJ2-5
CATTLRDRGKNQPQHF,TGTGCCACCACCCTCCGGGACAGGGGCAAGAATCAGCCCCAGCATTTT,.,TRBV10-3,TRBD1,TRBJ1-5
CAWRGSYEQYF,TGTGCCTGGAGGGGCTCCTACGAGCAGTACTTC,many,TRBV30,.,TRBJ2-7
CASSYGTGGADEQFF,TGCGCCAGCAGCTACGGGACAGGGGGGGCCGATGAGCAGTTCTTC,many,TRBV5-1,TRBD1,TRBJ2-1
CASSLVARTGEPLF,TGTGCCAGCAGCTTGGTAGCGAGAACCGGGGAGCCGTTGTTT,.,TRBV7-2,.,TRBJ2-2
CASSLGLQVSYNEQFF,TGTGCCAGCAGCTTGGGCTTACAGGTCTCCTACAATGAGCAGTTCTTC,.,TRBV5-4,.,TRBJ2-1
CSARDKAGPIQYF,TGCAGTGCTAGAGATAAAGCGGGGCCGATTCAGTACTTC,.,TRBV20-1,TRBD2,TRBJ2-4
CASSARGQGHNGYTF,TGTGCCAGCAGCGCCCGAGGACAGGGTCATAATGGCTACACCTTC,many,TRBV7-9,TRBD1,TRBJ1-2
CSARTTSGGSRLFF,TGCAGTGCTAGAACCACTAGCGGGGGGTCCAGGCTGTTCTTC,.,TRBV20-1,TRBD2,TRBJ2-1
CASNTGTGVGNTEAFF,TGTGCCAGCAATACCGGGACAGGGGTCGGGAACACTGAAGCTTTCTTT,.,TRBV6-1,TRBD1,TRBJ1-1
CSARDRRGPTDTQYF,TGCAGTGCTAGAGATAGGAGGGGACCCACAGATACGCAGTATTTT,many,TRBV20-1,.,TRBJ2-3
CASSSPGQQETQYF,TGTGCCAGTAGCTCCCCAGGACAGCAAGAGACCCAGTACTTC,.,TRBV19,.,TRBJ2-5
CASGPTSPGTRGDGQFF,TGTGCTAGTGGCCCAACCTCCCCCGGGACTAGAGGTGACGGGCAGTTCTTC,.,TRBV12-5,TRBD2,TRBJ2-1
CSARGIYEQYF,TGCAGTGCTAGAGGGATTTACGAGCAGTACTTC,.,TRBV20-1,.,TRBJ2-7
CASQAQSYNEQFF,TGTGCCAGCCAGGCCCAGAGCTACAATGAGCAGTTCTTC,many,TRBV12-3/TRBV12-4,.,TRBJ2-1
CADGYSNQPQHF,TGCGCCGACGGGTATAGCAATCAGCCCCAGCATTTT,.,TRBV5-8,.,TRBJ1-5
CATSRVARLEQFF,TGTGCCACCAGCAGAGTAGCTCGGCTAGAGCAGTTCTTC,.,TRBV15,.,TRBJ2-1
CAAAKQGAYETQYF,TGTGCCGCGGCTAAACAGGGGGCCTACGAGACCCAGTACTTC,.,TRBV2,TRBD1,TRBJ2-5
CSVDKGQGAGEQYF,TGCAGCGTTGATAAGGGACAGGGGGCAGGCGAGCAGTACTTC,.,TRBV29-1,TRBD1,TRBJ2-7
CASSLGLAPYEQYF,TGTGCCAGCAGCTTGGGACTAGCGCCCTACGAGCAGTACTTC,many,TRBV5-5,TRBD2,TRBJ2-7
CASSLAVRDREDYGYTF,TGCGCCAGCAGCTTGGCCGTTCGTGATAGGGAGGACTATGGCTACACCTTC,many,TRBV5-1,.,TRBJ1-2
CASSPNGLVRNEQFF,TGTGCCAGCAGTCCAAATGGACTAGTGCGCAATGAGCAGTTCTTC,many,TRBV6-1,TRBD2,TRBJ2-1